This T cell receptor beta chain was captured by sequencing in a study of cytomegalovirus exposure and HLA in healthy donors. Study-wide background: Unique TCRs from HLA-typed donors, roughly 87 million of them, were held in an early data release. Assignment to the Caucasian-associated ancestry cluster applied to over 70% of the approximately 400 genotyped donors. Overall study results and limits: Most subjects' HLA-A and HLA-B alleles were reportedly predicted from TCR beta sequences. Previously analyzed data showed that most TCR beta V segments were productive at a frequency of about 87% or about 30%.

On this clone: Its target is unknown.

PCR employed 60 Vbeta and 13 Jbeta primers. The protocol was immunoSEQ multiplex PCR, while the TCRdb copy is restricted to in-frame clones and leaves out a portion. The data contain around 190,000 clones, around 77% of them singletons. Trimming stripped 1 base from V and 2 bases from J, with 6 bases between. This CDR3 has 13 residues. Germline loops: CDR1 SGHDT, CDR2 YYEEEE. The sequence was obtained from a woman aged 25 to 39 in good health and CMV-seronegative. The J gene is TRBJ1-2, the V gene TRBV5-6; unclear D gene. Sample: PBMCs. The CDR3 nucleotides read TGTGCCAGCAGCTTGCAGGCAAACTATGGCTACACCTTC. This gives the protein CASSLQANYGYTF.